The 32 T cell receptor beta chains presented below share a single source sample, sequenced in a study of T cell responses to AZD1222 COVID-19 vaccine (dated by TCRdb to the early 2020s). The library was made by the immunoSEQ multiplex PCR assay. As stored in TCRdb, this immuneACCESS dataset retains in-frame rearrangements with V and J assigned. A fraction of the clones does not appear; measured against another copy, unresolved V genes explain less than half of the discrepancy, and the remainder lacks a known reason. This sample comprises approximately 200,000 clones, roughly nine tenths of them detected only once. The biggest ten clones account for around 3.5% of the sample. In light of the paper, this sample's time point label describes: about 28 days (+/-7) after the second vaccine dose. Sequenced material: peripheral blood, taken 28 days after the second AZD1222 dose. These receptors came from an adult who received the AZD1222 COVID-19 vaccine.

The chain combines TRBV19 with TRBJ1-5; 7 positions agree with TRBD1. V gave up 2 bases and J gave up 4 bases; unmatched junction bases: 8. The CDR3 covers 16 residues. From germline, CDR1 is LNHDA and CDR2 SQIVND (reference sequence). The CDR3 region has the DNA TGTGCCAGTAGTATATCCCTGACAGGGTGGAATCAGCCCCAGCATTTT. This translates into CASSISLTGWNQPQHF. Based on the CDR3 plus reference TRBV19 and TRBJ1-5, the full variable domain is DGGITQSPKYLFRKEGQNVTLSCEQNLNHDAMYWYRQDPGQGLRLIYYSQIVNDFQKGDIAEGYSVSREKKESFPLTVTSAQKNPTAFYLCASSISLTGWNQPQHFGDGTRLSIL.

This clone has a handful of counts. The V call is TRBV18, the J call TRBJ1-2, with D perhaps TRBD1 (5 bases). Germline V gives CDR1 KGHSH, CDR2 LQKENI. Trimming took 0 bases from V and 8 from J, leaving 13 bases between them. The CDR3 is 14 residues long. The CDR3 protein is CASSPPVDGGGYTF. CDR3 nucleotide sequence: TGTGCCAGCTCACCACCCGTTGATGGGGGGGGCTACACCTTC.

The chain carries TRBV30 and TRBJ2-1; TRBD2 matches at 12 bases. Germline-derived CDR1 and CDR2 are GTSNPN and SVGIG (reference sequence). Unmatched junction bases numbered 20, after V lost 4 bases and J lost 7 bases. The CDR3 is 19 residues long. The CDR3 nucleotides are TGTGCCTGGATTCCCGACAGGTCCCACAGACTAGCGGGGGCAAATGAGCAGTTCTTC. Translating it yields CAWIPDRSHRLAGANEQFF. Full variable domain (missing parts from reference TRBV30 and TRBJ2-1): SQTIHQWPATLVQPVGSPLSLECTVEGTSNPNLYWYRQAAGRGLQLLFYSVGIGQISSEVPQNLSASRPQDRQFILSSKKLLLSDSGFYLCAWIPDRSHRLAGANEQFFGPGTRLTVL.

CDR3 coding DNA: TGTGCCATCAGTGAGTTGGGGACAGGGGGCGACGAGCAGTACTTC. Its translation: CAISELGTGGDEQYF. The V call is TRBV10-3, the J call TRBJ2-7; TRBD1 agrees at 12 bases. Germline CDR1 ENHRY, CDR2 SYGVKD. Losses at the gene ends were 1 base for V and 5 bases for J; bases not matched to a gene: 3. The CDR3 extends over 15 amino acids.

The J gene is TRBJ2-7, the V gene TRBV11-3; tentative D call: TRBD1 (6 bases). The germline CDR1 and CDR2 sequences are SGHNT and YENEEA. V gave up 6 bases and J gave up 0 bases, with 21 bases separating them. CDR3 length: 17 amino acids. DNA of the CDR3: TGTGCCAGCAGTTCCTTTGCAACAGGGTTTCGCTCCTACGAGCAGTACTTC. Amino acids: CASSSFATGFRSYEQYF.

CDR3 DNA sequence: TGTGCCAGCAGCTTGACAGGGGGAAACACCATATATTTT. Translation: CASSLTGGNTIYF. This rearrangement joins TRBV11-2 to TRBJ1-3; 7 bases are shared with TRBD1. CDR1 and CDR2 from the germline V gene are SGHAT and FQNNGV. CDR3 length equals 13 residues. Unmatched junction bases numbered 0, after V lost 3 bases and J lost 4 bases.

This clone has more than one count but fewer than ten. V is TRBV10-1 and J is TRBJ2-7, with D possibly being TRBD1 (6 bases). Germline lookup yields CDR1 WNHNN and CDR2 SYGVQD (reference sequence). The CDR3 sequence is 14 residues long. V was pared by 7 bases and J by 3 bases, with 16 bases between. CDR3 nucleotides: TGCGCCAGCAAGACAGGCGGGCAAGGCTACGAGCAGTACTTC. As protein: CASKTGGQGYEQYF.

The chain uses TRBV6-5 and TRBJ1-6; D unclear. Germline CDR1 reads MNHEY; CDR2 reads SVGAGI. V dropped 6 bases and J dropped 7 bases, with 10 bases sitting between them. The CDR3 consists of 13 residues. This CDR3 is CASRNYGNSPLHF. DNA for the CDR3: TGTGCCAGCAGAAACTACGGGAATTCACCCCTCCACTTT.

This clone was seen only a few times. J is TRBJ2-1 and V is TRBV5-6; D possibly corresponds to TRBD1 (6 bases). This CDR3 is built from 16 residues. Germline CDR1 and CDR2: SGHDT and YYEEEE. Trimming took 4 bases from V and 1 from J, leaving 15 bases between them. CDR3 sequence reads: CASSATGSPSYNEQFF. CDR3 DNA sequence: TGTGCCAGCAGCGCCACAGGGTCTCCTTCCTACAATGAGCAGTTCTTC. Full variable domain (missing parts from reference TRBV5-6 and TRBJ2-1): DAGVTQSPTHLIKTRGQQVTLRCSPKSGHDTVSWYQQALGQGPQFIFQYYEEEERQRGNFPDRFSGHQFPNYSSELNVNALLLGDSALYLCASSATGSPSYNEQFFGPGTRLTVL.

The CDR3 DNA sequence: TGTGCCAGCTCACCAGGCTTGAGGGGCGAGCAGTACTTC. This encodes CASSPGLRGEQYF. The J gene is TRBJ2-7, the V gene TRBV18; D tentatively reads TRBD1 or TRBD2 (5 bases each). Trimming took 2 bases from V and 6 from J, leaving 11 bases between them. The CDR3 has 13 amino acids. CDR1 and CDR2 (germline): KGHSH, LQKENI.

The chain has TRBV7-3 and TRBJ2-3; no clear D gene. Per germline, CDR1 SGHTA and CDR2 FQGTGA. The V gene lost 3 bases and the J gene lost 4 bases, with 8 bases spanning the gap. This CDR3 spans 13 amino acids. CDR3 region: CASSFFASDTQYF. The CDR3, as DNA: TGTGCCAGCAGCTTCTTCGCTTCAGATACGCAGTATTTT.

This chain links TRBV24-1 with TRBJ1-5, with 10 bases that match TRBD1. J was trimmed by 8 bases and V by 4 bases; bases with no gene match: 4. This CDR3 contains 14 residues. Germline V gene sequence: CDR1 KGHDR, CDR2 SFDVKD. The CDR3 region has the DNA TGTGCCACCAGTGAAAGGACAGGGGGAGAGCCCCAGCATTTT. This gives the protein CATSERTGGEPQHF.

This chain uses TRBV3-1 (or the pseudogene TRBV3-2) with TRBJ2-1; no reliable D call. The V end was cut by 1 base, the J end by 0 bases, with 7 bases between. This CDR3 has 15 residues. Germline CDR1 and CDR2: LGHDT and YNNKEL (reference sequence). Written as DNA, the CDR3 is TGTGCCAGCAGCCAAGGGTATAGCTCCTACAATGAGCAGTTCTTC. Translated, it gives CASSQGYSSYNEQFF.

The chain uses TRBV28 and TRBJ1-2; a possible D gene is TRBD1 (6 bases). V was trimmed by 1 base and J by 2 bases, leaving 20 bases between them. Germline V gene sequence: CDR1 MDHEN, CDR2 SYDVKM. The CDR3 consists of 18 residues. CDR3 sequence (DNA): TGTGCCAGCAGTTTATCACGAGGGGGGGTTACCACCAACTATGGCTACACCTTC. This encodes CASSLSRGGVTTNYGYTF.

The V and J genes are TRBV24-1 and TRBJ2-1, with TRBD2 matching over 9 bases. J was trimmed by 10 bases and V by 4 bases; bases with no gene match: 10. CDR3 length: 15 residues. Germline CDR1 reads KGHDR; CDR2 reads SFDVKD. For the CDR3, the DNA is TGTGCCACCAGTGAAAGACTAGCGGAGAGGAACGAGCAGTTCTTC. This gives the protein CATSERLAERNEQFF.

The chain links TRBV27 to TRBJ2-1; TRBD2 matches at 8 bases. The germline V gene encodes CDR1 MNHEY and CDR2 SMNVEV (reference sequence). The CDR3 consists of 15 residues. V shed 4 bases, J shed 10 bases, and the junction held 12 bases outside the gene matches. DNA of the CDR3: TGTGCCAGCAGTTCGATCCAGGGGACTAGAGGGGAGCAGTTCTTC. It translates to CASSSIQGTRGEQFF.

The chain is built from TRBV5-4 and TRBJ2-7; TRBD1 might be the D (6 bases). CDR1 and CDR2 from the germline V gene are SGHNT and YYREEE (reference sequence). This CDR3 is built from 15 residues. Deletions cut 4 bases from V and 0 bases from J, with 14 bases between. The CDR3 loop reads CASSLSRGHSYEQYF. For the CDR3, the DNA is TGTGCCAGCAGCCTTTCCAGGGGCCACTCCTACGAGCAGTACTTC. The full variable domain, rest sourced from reference TRBV5-4 and TRBJ2-7, is ETGVTQSPTHLIKTRGQQVTLRCSSQSGHNTVSWYQQALGQGPQFIFQYYREEENGRGNFPPRFSGLQFPNYSSELNVNALELDDSALYLCASSLSRGHSYEQYFGPGTRLTVT.

Concerning this clone: Other DNA sequences in the sample encode the same CDR3. V is TRBV24-1 and J is TRBJ1-1; TRBD1 agrees at 9 bases. Germline loops: CDR1 KGHDR, CDR2 SFDVKD. This CDR3 spans 15 amino acids. Losses at the gene ends were 3 bases for V and 1 base for J; bases not matched to a gene: 2. CDR3 sequence (DNA): TGTGCCACCAGTGATACGACAGGGGGGAACACTGAAGCTTTCTTT. Amino acid sequence: CATSDTTGGNTEAFF.

This chain joins TRBV25-1 and TRBJ1-4, with D hard to call. The length of the CDR3 is 17 residues. The V and J ends lost 2 bases and 7 bases respectively, with 20 bases between them. Germline V gene sequence: CDR1 MGHDK, CDR2 SYGVNS. This CDR3 reads CASSETAEENTGEKLFF. CDR3 nucleotide sequence: TGTGCCAGCAGTGAAACCGCCGAAGAGAACACGGGTGAAAAACTGTTTTTT. The variable domain in full, completed from reference TRBV25-1 and TRBJ1-4, reads EADIYQTPRYLVIGTGKKITLECSQTMGHDKMYWYQQDPGMELHLIHYSYGVNSTEKGDLSSESTVSRIRTEHFPLTLESARPSHTSQYLCASSETAEENTGEKLFFGSGTQLSVL.

This sequence joins TRBV6-2 or TRBV6-3 and TRBJ2-6; D remains unclear. The V end lost 7 bases, the J end lost 4 bases, and 17 bases lay between the germline ends. The CDR3 consists of 16 residues. CDR1 MNHEY and CDR2 SVGEGT come from the germline V gene. CDR3 sequence (DNA): TGTGCCAGCATCCCCCATGGGTTATCCGGGGCCAACGTCCTGACTTTC. Translation gives CASIPHGLSGANVLTF.

V usage is TRBV28 and J usage is TRBJ2-7; no firm D call. The V gene lost 6 bases and the J gene lost 5 bases, with 11 bases spanning the gap. The CDR3 loop spans 12 amino acids. Germline V lookup: CDR1 MDHEN, CDR2 SYDVKM. CDR3 residues: CASRGSLDEQYF. Here the CDR3 DNA reads TGTGCCAGCAGGGGCAGTTTAGACGAGCAGTACTTC.

The chain carries TRBV6-5 and TRBJ1-2; tentatively, D is TRBD1 (5 bases). The CDR3 consists of 11 residues. CDR1 and CDR2 from the germline V gene are MNHEY and SVGAGI. Trimming removed 7 bases at V and 6 bases at J, with 9 bases between. CDR3 in amino acids: CASTTGDGYTF. The CDR3 DNA follows: TGTGCCAGCACGACGGGGGATGGCTACACCTTC.

The chain links TRBV11-3 to TRBJ1-2; the D gene is possibly TRBD1 (5 bases). The germline V and J ends were trimmed by 5 bases and 5 bases, with 12 bases remaining between them. Germline V gene data show CDR1 as SGHNT and CDR2 as YENEEA. This CDR3 is 13 amino acids long. The CDR3 loop reads CASSPGRDYGYTF. CDR3 coding DNA: TGTGCCAGCAGCCCGGGACGGGATTATGGCTACACCTTC.

This chain joins TRBV27 and TRBJ2-7, with TRBD2 matching 9 bases. The ends lost 3 bases at V and 1 base at J; junction bases unmatched: 10. The V gene's germline CDR1 is MNHEY and CDR2 SMNVEV (reference sequence). The CDR3 is 17 amino acids. The CDR3 DNA follows: TGTGCCAGCAGTTTTACTAGCGGGTTCCACGGGTCCTACGAGCAGTACTTC. Translating gives CASSFTSGFHGSYEQYF.

The chain carries TRBV7-2 and TRBJ2-3; D gene ambiguous. The CDR3 has 16 residues. Germline V gives CDR1 SGHTA, CDR2 FQGNSA. The germline V and J ends were trimmed by 4 bases and 0 bases, with 14 bases remaining between them. CDR3 DNA: TGTGCCAGCAGCTCCTTTGGGGTGCCGAGCACAGATACGCAGTATTTT. Residues: CASSSFGVPSTDTQYF.

The gene calls are TRBV18 and TRBJ2-5; 9 bases fit TRBD1. Germline V CDR1 and CDR2: KGHSH, LQKENI. The V gene end was trimmed by 6 bases and the J gene end by 1 base; junction bases not matched to a gene: 12. CDR3 length equals 17 residues. The CDR3 DNA sequence: TGTGCCAGCTCCCCCACAGGGGGCAGTAAATTCCAAGAGACCCAGTACTTC. It yields the protein CASSPTGGSKFQETQYF.

A remark on this clone: Additional DNA sequences in this sample encode the identical CDR3. The chain joins TRBV18 to TRBJ1-1, with D hard to call. Per the germline V gene, CDR1 is KGHSH and CDR2 is LQKENI. This CDR3 is 13 amino acids long. Trimming cost V 3 bases and J 2 bases, with 7 bases left between them. CDR3 sequence (DNA): TGTGCCAGCTCACCCGGGAGCAACACTGAAGCTTTCTTT. The encoded protein is CASSPGSNTEAFF. Filled out from reference TRBV18 and TRBJ1-1, the complete variable domain reads NAGVMQNPRHLVRRRGQEARLRCSPMKGHSHVYWYRQLPEEGLKFMVYLQKENIIDESGMPKERFSAEFPKEGPSILRIQQVVRGDSAAYFCASSPGSNTEAFFGQGTRLTVV.

This rearrangement joins TRBV25-1 to TRBJ1-2; maybe TRBD1 (5 bases). V shed 1 base and J shed 8 bases, with 20 bases lying between them. Germline V gives CDR1 MGHDK, CDR2 SYGVNS. CDR3 length: 16 amino acids. The CDR3 protein is CASSEWGDKHRLGYTF. CDR3 DNA: TGTGCCAGCAGTGAATGGGGCGACAAACACCGGCTGGGCTACACCTTC.

The chain links TRBV5-1 to TRBJ1-2; 7 positions agree with TRBD1. V lost 3 bases to trimming and J lost 8 bases; unmatched junction nucleotides: 10. The CDR3 has 14 residues. In germline, CDR1 is SGHRS, CDR2 YFSETQ. CDR3 residues: CASSSNTGARGYTF. The DNA of the CDR3 is TGCGCCAGCAGCTCAAATACAGGGGCTCGAGGCTACACCTTC.

The V call is TRBV6-6, the J call TRBJ1-1, with 8 positions matching TRBD1. Per the germline V gene, CDR1 is MNHNY and CDR2 is SVGAGI (reference sequence). V lost 5 bases to trimming and J lost 1 base; unmatched junction nucleotides: 12. This CDR3 is 17 amino acids long. The CDR3 DNA follows: TGTGCCAGCAGTCCAAGACAGGGGTCGGAGCGGAACACTGAAGCTTTCTTT. Protein product: CASSPRQGSERNTEAFF.

The CDR3 region is CASSVGQAGYTF. The DNA for the CDR3 is TGTGCCAGCAGCGTAGGACAGGCCGGCTACACCTTC. This rearrangement joins TRBV9 to TRBJ1-2, with D possibly matching TRBD1 (6 bases). CDR1 is SGDLS and CDR2 is YYNGEE in the germline V gene. This CDR3 has 12 amino acids. V was clipped by 0 bases and J by 8 bases, with 8 bases between them.

The V call is TRBV28, the J call TRBJ2-3, with D unclear. The CDR3 spans 15 residues. Per germline, CDR1 MDHEN and CDR2 SYDVKM. The ends were cut back, 3 bases at V and 4 bases at J, with 14 bases in the middle. CDR3 DNA sequence: TGTGCCAGCAGTTTCGCCATAAAGAACCCAGATACGCAGTATTTT. This codes for CASSFAIKNPDTQYF.